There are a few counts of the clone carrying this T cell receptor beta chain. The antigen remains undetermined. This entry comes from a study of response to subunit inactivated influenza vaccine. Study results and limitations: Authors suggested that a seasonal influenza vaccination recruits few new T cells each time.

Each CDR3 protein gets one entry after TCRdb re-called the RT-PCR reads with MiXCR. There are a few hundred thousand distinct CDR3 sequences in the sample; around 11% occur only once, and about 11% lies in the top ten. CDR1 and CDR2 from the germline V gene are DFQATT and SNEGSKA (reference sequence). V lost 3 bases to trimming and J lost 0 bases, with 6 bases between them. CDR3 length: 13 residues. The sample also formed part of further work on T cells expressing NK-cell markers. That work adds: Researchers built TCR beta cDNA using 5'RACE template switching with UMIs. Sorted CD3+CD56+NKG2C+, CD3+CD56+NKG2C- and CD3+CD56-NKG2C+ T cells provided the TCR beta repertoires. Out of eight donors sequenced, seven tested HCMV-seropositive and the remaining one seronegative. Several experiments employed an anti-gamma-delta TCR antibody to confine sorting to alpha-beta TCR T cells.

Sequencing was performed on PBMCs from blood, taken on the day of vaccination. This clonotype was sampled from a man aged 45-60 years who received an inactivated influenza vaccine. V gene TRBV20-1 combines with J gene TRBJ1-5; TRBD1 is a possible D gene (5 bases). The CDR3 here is CSASRVSNQPQHF. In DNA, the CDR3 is TGCAGTGCTAGCAGGGTTAGCAATCAGCCCCAGCATTTT.